This TCR beta chain was profiled in a study of cytomegalovirus exposure and HLA in healthy donors. This PCR relied on a set of 60 Vbeta primers and 13 Jbeta primers. The protocol was immunoSEQ multiplex PCR, while the TCRdb copy is restricted to in-frame clones and leaves out a portion. This listing includes around 40,000 clones. Sequencing was carried out using PBMCs. This clonotype originated in a man aged 35 to 55 in good health and CMV-seropositive.

This CDR3 reads CASSQAGGGEAFF. Here the CDR3 DNA reads TGTGCCAGCAGCCAAGCGGGAGGGGGTGAAGCTTTCTTT. The chain uses TRBV14 and TRBJ1-1; D perhaps matches TRBD1 (6 bases). CDR3 size: 13 residues. The germline gives CDR1 SGHDN, CDR2 FVKESK. Trimming removed 1 base at V and 7 bases at J, with 10 bases between.